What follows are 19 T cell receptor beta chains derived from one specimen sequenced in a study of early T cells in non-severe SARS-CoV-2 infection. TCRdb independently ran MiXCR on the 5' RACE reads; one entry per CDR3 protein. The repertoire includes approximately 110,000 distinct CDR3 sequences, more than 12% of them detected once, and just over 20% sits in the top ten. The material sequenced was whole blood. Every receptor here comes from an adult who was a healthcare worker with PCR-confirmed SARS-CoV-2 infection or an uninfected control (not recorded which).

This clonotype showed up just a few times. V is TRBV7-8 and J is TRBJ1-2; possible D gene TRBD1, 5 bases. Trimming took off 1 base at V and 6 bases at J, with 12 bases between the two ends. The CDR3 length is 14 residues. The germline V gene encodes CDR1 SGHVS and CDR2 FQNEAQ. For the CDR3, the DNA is TGTGCCAGCAGCTTAGAGCGGCAGGGAGATGGCTACACCTTC. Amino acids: CASSLERQGDGYTF.

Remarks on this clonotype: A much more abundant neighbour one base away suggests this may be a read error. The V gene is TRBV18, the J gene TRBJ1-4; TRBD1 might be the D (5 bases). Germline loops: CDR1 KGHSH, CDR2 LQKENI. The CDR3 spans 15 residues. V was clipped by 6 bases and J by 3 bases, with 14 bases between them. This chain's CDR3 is CASSRNRTANEKLFF. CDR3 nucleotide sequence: TGTGCCAGCTCCCGCAACAGGACGGCTAATGAAAAACTGTTTTTT.

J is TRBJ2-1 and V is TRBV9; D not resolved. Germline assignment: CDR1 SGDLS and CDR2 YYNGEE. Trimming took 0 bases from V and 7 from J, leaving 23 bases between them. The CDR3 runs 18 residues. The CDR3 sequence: CASSVEDAAALTLNEQFF. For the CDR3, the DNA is TGTGCCAGCAGCGTAGAGGACGCGGCAGCCCTAACCTTAAATGAGCAGTTCTTC.

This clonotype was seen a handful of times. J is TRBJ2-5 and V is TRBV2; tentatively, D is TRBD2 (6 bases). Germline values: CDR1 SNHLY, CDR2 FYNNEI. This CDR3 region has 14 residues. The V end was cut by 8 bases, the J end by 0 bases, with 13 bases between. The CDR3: CASSPGVYQETQYF. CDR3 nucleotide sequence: TGTGCCAGCTCCCCGGGGGTGTACCAAGAGACCCAGTACTTC.

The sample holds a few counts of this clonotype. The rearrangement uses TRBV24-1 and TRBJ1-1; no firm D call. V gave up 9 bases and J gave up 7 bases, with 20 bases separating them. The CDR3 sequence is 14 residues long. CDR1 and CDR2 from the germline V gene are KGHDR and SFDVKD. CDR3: CATPPRHRSHEAFF. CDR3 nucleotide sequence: TGTGCCACCCCCCCCCGCCATCGTTCCCATGAAGCTTTCTTT.

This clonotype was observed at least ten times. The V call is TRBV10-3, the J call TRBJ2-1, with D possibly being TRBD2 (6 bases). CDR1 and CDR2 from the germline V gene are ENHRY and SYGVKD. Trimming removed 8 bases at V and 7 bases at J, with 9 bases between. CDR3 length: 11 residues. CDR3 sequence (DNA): TGTGCCATCCGGGCGGGAAATGAGCAGTTCTTC. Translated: CAIRAGNEQFF.

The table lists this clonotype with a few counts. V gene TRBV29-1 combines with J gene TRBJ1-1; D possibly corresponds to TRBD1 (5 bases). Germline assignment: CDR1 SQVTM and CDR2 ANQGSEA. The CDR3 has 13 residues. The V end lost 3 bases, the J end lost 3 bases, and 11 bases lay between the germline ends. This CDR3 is CSVEGEQYTEAFF. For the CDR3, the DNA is TGCAGCGTTGAGGGGGAGCAGTACACTGAAGCTTTCTTT.

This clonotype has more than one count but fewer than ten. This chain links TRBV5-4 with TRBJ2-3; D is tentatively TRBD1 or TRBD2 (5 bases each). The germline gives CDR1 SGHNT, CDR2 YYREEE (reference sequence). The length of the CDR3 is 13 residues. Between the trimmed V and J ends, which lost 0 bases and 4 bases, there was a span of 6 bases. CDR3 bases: TGTGCCAGCAGCTTGGTGGGGGCAGATACGCAGTATTTT. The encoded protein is CASSLVGADTQYF.

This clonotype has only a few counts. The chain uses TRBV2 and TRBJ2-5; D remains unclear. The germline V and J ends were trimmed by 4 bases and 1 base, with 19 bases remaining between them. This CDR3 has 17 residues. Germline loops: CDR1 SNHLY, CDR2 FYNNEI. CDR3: CASSVAQYLRIQETQYF. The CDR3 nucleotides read TGTGCCAGCAGTGTAGCACAGTACTTGCGAATCCAAGAGACCCAGTACTTC. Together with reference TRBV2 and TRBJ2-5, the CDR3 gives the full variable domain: EPEVTQTPSHQVTQMGQEVILRCVPISNHLYFYWYRQILGQKVEFLVSFYNNEISEKSEIFDDQFSVERPDGSNFTLKIRSTKLEDSAMYFCASSVAQYLRIQETQYFGPGTRLLVL.

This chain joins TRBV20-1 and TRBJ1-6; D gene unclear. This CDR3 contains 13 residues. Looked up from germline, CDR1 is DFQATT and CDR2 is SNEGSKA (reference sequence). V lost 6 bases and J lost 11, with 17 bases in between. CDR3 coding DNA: TGCAGTGCGCAAGCGGCGGATTCTACACCCCTCCACTTT. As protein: CSAQAADSTPLHF.

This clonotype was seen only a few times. CDR3 loop: CASSLENRGEQFF. The CDR3 DNA follows: TGTGCCAGCAGCTTAGAGAACCGCGGTGAGCAGTTCTTC. The chain couples TRBV7-3 to TRBJ2-1; D is unclear. Trimming took off 2 bases at V and 9 bases at J, with 11 bases between the two ends. The CDR3 is 13 residues long. The germline CDR1 and CDR2 sequences are SGHTA and FQGTGA.

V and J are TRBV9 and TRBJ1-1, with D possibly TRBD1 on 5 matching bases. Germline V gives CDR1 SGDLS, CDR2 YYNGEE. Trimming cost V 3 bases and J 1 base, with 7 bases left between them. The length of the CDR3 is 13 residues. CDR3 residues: CASSGQKNTEAFF. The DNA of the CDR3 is TGTGCCAGCAGCGGACAGAAGAACACTGAAGCTTTCTTT.

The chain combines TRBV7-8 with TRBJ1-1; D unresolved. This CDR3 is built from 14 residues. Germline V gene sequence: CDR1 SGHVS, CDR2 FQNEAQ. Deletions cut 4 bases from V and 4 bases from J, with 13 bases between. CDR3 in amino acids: CASSYGPPGTEAFF. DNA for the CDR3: TGTGCCAGCAGCTACGGACCTCCCGGCACTGAAGCTTTCTTT.

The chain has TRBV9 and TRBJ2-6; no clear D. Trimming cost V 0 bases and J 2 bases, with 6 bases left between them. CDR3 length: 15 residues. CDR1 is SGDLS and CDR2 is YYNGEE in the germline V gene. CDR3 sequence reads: CASSVDGAGANVLTF. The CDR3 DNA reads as TGTGCCAGCAGCGTAGATGGTGCTGGGGCCAACGTCCTGACTTTC.

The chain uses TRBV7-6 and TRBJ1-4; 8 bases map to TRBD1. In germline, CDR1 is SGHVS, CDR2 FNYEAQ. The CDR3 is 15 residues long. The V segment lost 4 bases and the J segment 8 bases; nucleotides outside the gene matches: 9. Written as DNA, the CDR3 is TGTGCCAGCAGCTCTCGGACAGGGTTCCGGGAAAAACTGTTTTTT. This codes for CASSSRTGFREKLFF.

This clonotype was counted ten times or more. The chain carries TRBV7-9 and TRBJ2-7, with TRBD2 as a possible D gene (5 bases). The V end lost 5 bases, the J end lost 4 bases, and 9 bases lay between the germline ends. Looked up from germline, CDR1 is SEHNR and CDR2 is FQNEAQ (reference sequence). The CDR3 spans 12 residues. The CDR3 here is CASSGGAYEQYF. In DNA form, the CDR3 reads TGTGCCAGCAGCGGAGGCGCGTACGAGCAGTACTTC.

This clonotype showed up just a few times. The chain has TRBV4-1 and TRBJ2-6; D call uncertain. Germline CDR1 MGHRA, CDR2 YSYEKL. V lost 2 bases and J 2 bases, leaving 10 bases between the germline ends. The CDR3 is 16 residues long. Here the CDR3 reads CASSQNTAAGANVLTF. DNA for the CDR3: TGCGCCAGCAGCCAAAATACAGCAGCTGGGGCCAACGTCCTGACTTTC.

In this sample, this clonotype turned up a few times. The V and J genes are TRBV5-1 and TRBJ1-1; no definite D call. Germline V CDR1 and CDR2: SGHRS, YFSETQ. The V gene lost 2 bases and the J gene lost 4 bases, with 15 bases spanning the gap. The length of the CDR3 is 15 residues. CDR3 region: CASSLSPNMGTEAFF. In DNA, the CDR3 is TGCGCCAGCAGCTTAAGTCCGAACATGGGCACTGAAGCTTTCTTT.

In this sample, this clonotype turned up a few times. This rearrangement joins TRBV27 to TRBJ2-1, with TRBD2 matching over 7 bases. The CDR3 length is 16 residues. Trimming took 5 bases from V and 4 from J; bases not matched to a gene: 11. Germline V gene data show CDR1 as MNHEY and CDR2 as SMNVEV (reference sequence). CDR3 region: CASSRLTGGVYNEQFF. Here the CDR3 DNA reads TGTGCCAGCAGTCGGTTGACGGGGGGAGTTTACAATGAGCAGTTCTTC.